This paragraph covers one T cell receptor beta chain sequence. As yet, its antigen is unknown. The repertoire was sequenced with immunoSEQ multiplex PCR; TCRdb's copy has only in-frame clones and lacks some. The sample lists some 96,000 clones, approximately 94% occurring once. In germline, CDR1 is MNHEY, CDR2 SVGAGI. V lost 6 bases to trimming and J lost 1 base, with 5 bases between them. The CDR3 is made up of 12 amino acids. This sample was taken from a study of siplizumab effects on memory and regulatory T cells. Study-wide results and limits: Memory cells that were CD4+ and unstimulated gave rise to alloreactive sequences, which siplizumab significantly reduced. In roughly 75-96% of proliferating CD4+ or CD8+ clones, a naive or memory phenotype could not be assigned.

The source is a human donor in good health. The chain carries TRBV6-5 and TRBJ2-3; D call uncertain. The sequenced material came from non-Treg CD4+ T cells sorted from blood. The CDR3 here is CASRSRTDTQYF. The CDR3, as DNA: TGTGCCAGCAGGTCCCGCACAGATACGCAGTATTTT.